These 2 T cell receptor beta chains were all obtained from the same sample, sequenced in a study of T cells after yellow fever vaccination. TCRdb re-analysed the 5' RACE reads in MiXCR, keeping a single row per CDR3 protein. This table has around 100,000 distinct CDR3 sequences, approximately 5.5% appearing once. The sequences come from CD8+ T cells sorted from PBMCs, collected 10 days after the yellow fever booster vaccination. Receptors were obtained from a man between 18 and 29 years old who received the YFV17D yellow fever vaccine.

This clonotype appeared many times. The chain has TRBV5-6 and TRBJ1-1, with D hard to call. Germline V gives CDR1 SGHDT, CDR2 YYEEEE. The CDR3 length is 14 residues. The V end was cut by 0 bases, the J end by 1 base, with 7 bases between. The DNA of the CDR3 is TGTGCCAGCAGCTTGGGGGAAGGGAACACTGAAGCTTTCTTT. The encoded protein is CASSLGEGNTEAFF.

The gene calls are TRBV12-3 or TRBV12-4 and TRBJ2-1, with D unresolved. The CDR3 runs 12 residues. Trimming shortened V by 5 bases and J by 9 bases, and 11 bases separated the two germline ends. CDR3 sequence (DNA): TGTGCCAGCAGTGGCCCGACCGGTGAGCAGTTCTTC. Residues: CASSGPTGEQFF.